This paragraph covers one T cell receptor beta chain sequence. In TCRdb, the reads were re-called with MiXCR into one record per CDR3 protein. The sample consists of 250,000 to 300,000 distinct CDR3 sequences, roughly 15% of them appearing once. Germline values: CDR1 MGHRA, CDR2 YSYEKL. Trimming removed 0 bases at V and 1 base at J, with 6 bases between. CDR3 length: 14 amino acids. The sample belongs to a study of T cell repertoires in cytomegalovirus infection. Overall study: In public TCR beta signatures, there were indications of both CMV infection and matching HLA type.

This sequence was found in a human donor in good health (CMV status not recorded). Some clones in this sample may be carry-over from other donors' samples. This rearrangement joins TRBV4-1 to TRBJ1-1; no definite D call. Material: PBMCs. CDR3 loop: CASSQDAGNTEAFF. The CDR3 DNA is TGCGCCAGCAGCCAAGACGCTGGGAACACTGAAGCTTTCTTT.